One TCR beta chain is described in this entry. No cognate antigen has been identified for it. Base qualities are not at hand, and no much larger clone is one base apart. The data are from a study of blood T cell repertoires in COVID-19 (dated by TCRdb to 2018 to 2021). Context from the whole study: Samples covering the acute and convalescent phases of COVID-19 were provided by collaborators in the United States, Italy and Spain. Samples came from the ongoing ImmuneRACE study (first 160 participants) plus 1,254 subjects from 6 global collaborators. The material from the prospective study consisted of cDNA or gDNA derived from T cells, B-cell-depleted T cells, or PBMCs. HLA class I and class II types, where available, came from metadata supplied by the sample provider rather than from assay-based typing. The dataset comprised deeply sampled blood TCRbeta repertoires from subjects exposed to, actively infected with, or recovered from COVID-19. Nearly every sample came with metadata listing a de-identified subject ID, COVID-19 status, age in years and sex. The repertoires were made available in a free public database intended to serve as a resource for research on the immune response to SARS-CoV-2. Study-wide conclusions, independent of this receptor: The amount of clinical and demographic metadata varied by source and participant and was provided uncurated.

The immunoSEQ Assay, a bias-controlled multiplex PCR, was used to amplify TCRbeta CDR3 regions from genomic DNA. The study's own analysis went as follows. The number of nucleated cells in each sample was estimated by amplification of reference gene primers within the assay. Sequence reads were collapsed and filtered to measure the absolute abundance of every unique TCRbeta CDR3 rearrangement. For each sample, productive Simpson clonality was calculated by taking the square root of Simpson's diversity index across productive rearrangements. This is the immuneACCESS table as TCRdb keeps it, with only in-frame sequences that have V and J called. A part of the clones is gone; compared with another copy, unresolved V genes explain less than half, and the rest is unexplained. V, J and clone size reflect that table, while D and trimming were determined from the DNA. The sample table lists about 200,000 clones, around nine tenths of them with a count of one. In total, the top ten clones hold 4.5% to 5.5% of the sample.

Enrolling through a virtual design, the prospective study's participants ranged in age from roughly 18 to 89 years and lived across roughly 24 United States geographic areas. To assign participants to cohorts, the prospective study relied on clinical history that participants themselves reported in a screening survey and a study questionnaire. Exposed participants had been in contact with someone with a PCR-confirmed or clinician-diagnosed COVID-19 case within 2 weeks of study entry. In the prospective study, mobile phlebotomists collected whole blood, serum and a nasopharyngeal or oropharyngeal swab from each participant. Additional blood draws and questionnaires over an approximately two-month period could optionally be provided by prospective study participants. Blood samples from the prospective study were shipped frozen or at room temperature prior to DNA extraction. The sequencing sample was made of PBMCs or T cells enriched from blood (not recorded which). The source is a woman aged 25-40 years who had been exposed to COVID-19.

The CDR3 region has the sequence CASSEINTGELFF. The nucleotide sequence is TGTGCCAGCAGTGAAATAAACACCGGGGAGCTGTTTTTT. In this chain, TRBV6-1 is recombined with TRBJ2-2; a confident D gene designation cannot be given. V lost 2 bases and J lost 2 bases; the stretch between them is 3 bases long. Reading the germline V gene gives CDR1 MNHNS and CDR2 SASEGT. Spanning cysteine to phenylalanine, the CDR3 consists of 13 amino acids. Only the CDR3 DNA is retained, 39 bases long and in frame from the first base.